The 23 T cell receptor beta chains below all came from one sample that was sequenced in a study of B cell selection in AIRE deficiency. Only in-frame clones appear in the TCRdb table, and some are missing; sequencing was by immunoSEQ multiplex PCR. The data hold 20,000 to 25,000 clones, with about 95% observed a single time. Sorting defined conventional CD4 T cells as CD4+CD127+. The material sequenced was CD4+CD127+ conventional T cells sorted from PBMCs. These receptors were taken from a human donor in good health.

The CDR3 coding sequence is TGTGCCAGCAGCTCGCCCCCCGGGACGGGACACAGCGAAGAGACCCAGTACTTC. Protein product: CASSSPPGTGHSEETQYF. The chain combines TRBV13 with TRBJ2-5; perhaps TRBD1 as D (6 bases). CDR1 is PRHDT and CDR2 is FYEKMQ in the germline V gene (reference sequence). V dropped 4 bases and J dropped 3 bases, with 24 bases sitting between them. The CDR3 is made up of 18 amino acids.

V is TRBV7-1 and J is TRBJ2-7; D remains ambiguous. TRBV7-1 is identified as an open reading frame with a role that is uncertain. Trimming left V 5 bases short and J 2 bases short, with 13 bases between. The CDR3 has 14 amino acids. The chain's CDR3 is CASSLTPTAYEQYF. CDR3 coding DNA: TGTGCCAGCAGCCTAACCCCGACGGCCTACGAGCAGTACTTC.

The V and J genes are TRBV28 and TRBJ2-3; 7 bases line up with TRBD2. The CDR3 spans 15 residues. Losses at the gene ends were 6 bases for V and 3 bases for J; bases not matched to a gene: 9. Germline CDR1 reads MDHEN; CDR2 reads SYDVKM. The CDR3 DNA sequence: TGTGCCAGCAGCCGATCTAGCGGCAGGACAGATACGCAGTATTTT. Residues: CASSRSSGRTDTQYF.

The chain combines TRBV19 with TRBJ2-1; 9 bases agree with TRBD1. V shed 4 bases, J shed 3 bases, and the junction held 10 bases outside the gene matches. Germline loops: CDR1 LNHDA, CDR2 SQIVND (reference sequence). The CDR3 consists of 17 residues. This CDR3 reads CASSTPRQGDDYNEQFF. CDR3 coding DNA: TGTGCCAGTAGTACACCGAGACAGGGGGACGACTACAATGAGCAGTTCTTC.

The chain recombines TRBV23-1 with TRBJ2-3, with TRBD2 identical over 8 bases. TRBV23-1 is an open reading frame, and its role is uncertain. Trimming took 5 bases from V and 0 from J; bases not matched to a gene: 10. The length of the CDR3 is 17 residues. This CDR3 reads CASSLTFTGGSTDTQYF. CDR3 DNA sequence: TGCGCCAGCAGTTTAACTTTTACGGGAGGGAGCACAGATACGCAGTATTTT.

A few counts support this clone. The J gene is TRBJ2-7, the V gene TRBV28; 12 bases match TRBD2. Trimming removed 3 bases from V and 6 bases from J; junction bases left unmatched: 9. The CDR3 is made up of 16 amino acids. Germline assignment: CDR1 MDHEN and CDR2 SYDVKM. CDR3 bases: TGTGCCAGCAGTTTGGGGACGACTAGCGGGAGACGCGAGCAGTACTTC. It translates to CASSLGTTSGRREQYF.

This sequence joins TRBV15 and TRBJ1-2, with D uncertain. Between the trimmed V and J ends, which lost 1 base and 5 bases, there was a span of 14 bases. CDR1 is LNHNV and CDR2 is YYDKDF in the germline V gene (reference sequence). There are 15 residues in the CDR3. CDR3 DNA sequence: TGTGCCACCAGCAGAGCAGCAGGCCCCTTTTATGGCTACACCTTC. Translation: CATSRAAGPFYGYTF.

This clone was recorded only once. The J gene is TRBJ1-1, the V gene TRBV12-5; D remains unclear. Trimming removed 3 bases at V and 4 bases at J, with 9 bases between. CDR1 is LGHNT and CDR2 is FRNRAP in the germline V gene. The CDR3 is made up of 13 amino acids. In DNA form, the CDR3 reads TGTGCTAGTGGTTTTGGGGATGGCACTGAAGCTTTCTTT. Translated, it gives CASGFGDGTEAFF.

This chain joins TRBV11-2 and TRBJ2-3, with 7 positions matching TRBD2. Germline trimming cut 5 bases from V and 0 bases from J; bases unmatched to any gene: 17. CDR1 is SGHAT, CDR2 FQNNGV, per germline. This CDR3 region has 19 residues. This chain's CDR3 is CASSPIRTMSGASTDTQYF. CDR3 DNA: TGTGCCAGCAGCCCGATCCGGACAATGAGCGGGGCTAGCACAGATACGCAGTATTTT.

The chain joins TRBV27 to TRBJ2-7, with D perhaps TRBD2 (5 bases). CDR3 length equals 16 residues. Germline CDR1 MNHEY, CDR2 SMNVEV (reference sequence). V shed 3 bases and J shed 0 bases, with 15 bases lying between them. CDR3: CASSFSKRKGSYEQYF. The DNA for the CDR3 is TGTGCCAGCAGTTTTTCAAAGCGGAAAGGCTCCTACGAGCAGTACTTC.

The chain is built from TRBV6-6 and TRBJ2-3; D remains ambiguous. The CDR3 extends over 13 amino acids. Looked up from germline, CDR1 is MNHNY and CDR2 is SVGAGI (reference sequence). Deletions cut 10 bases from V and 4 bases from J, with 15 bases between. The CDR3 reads CATSNPGADTQYF. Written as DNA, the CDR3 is TGTGCCACCTCTAACCCGGGCGCAGATACGCAGTATTTT.

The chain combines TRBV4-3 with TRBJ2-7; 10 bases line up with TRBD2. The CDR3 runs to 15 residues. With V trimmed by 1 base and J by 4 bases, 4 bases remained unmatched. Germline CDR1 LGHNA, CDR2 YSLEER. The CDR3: CASSQAQREGYEQYF. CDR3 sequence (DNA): TGCGCCAGCAGCCAAGCCCAGCGGGAGGGATACGAGCAGTACTTC.

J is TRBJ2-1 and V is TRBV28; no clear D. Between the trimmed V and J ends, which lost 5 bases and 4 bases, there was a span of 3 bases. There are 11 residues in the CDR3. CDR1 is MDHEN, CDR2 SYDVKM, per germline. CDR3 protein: CASSGYNEQFF. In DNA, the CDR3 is TGTGCCAGCAGTGGATACAATGAGCAGTTCTTC.

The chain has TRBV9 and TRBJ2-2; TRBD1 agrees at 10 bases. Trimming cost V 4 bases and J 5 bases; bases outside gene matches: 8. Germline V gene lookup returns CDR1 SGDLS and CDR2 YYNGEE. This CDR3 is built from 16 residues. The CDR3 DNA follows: TGTGCCAGCAGCCGGGGACAGGGGATCGGGACCGGGGAGCTGTTTTTT. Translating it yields CASSRGQGIGTGELFF.

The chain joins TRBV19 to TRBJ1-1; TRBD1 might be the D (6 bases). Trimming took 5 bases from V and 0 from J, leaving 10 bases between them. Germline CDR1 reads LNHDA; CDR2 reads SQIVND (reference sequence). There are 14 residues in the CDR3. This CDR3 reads CASSLTGMNTEAFF. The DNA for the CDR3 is TGTGCCAGTAGTCTCACAGGGATGAACACTGAAGCTTTCTTT.

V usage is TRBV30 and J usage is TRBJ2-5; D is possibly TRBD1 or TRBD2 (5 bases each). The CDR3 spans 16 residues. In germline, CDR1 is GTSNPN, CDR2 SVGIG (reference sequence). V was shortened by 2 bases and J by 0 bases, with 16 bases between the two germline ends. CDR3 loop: CAWSTGPRIYQETQYF. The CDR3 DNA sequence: TGTGCCTGGAGTACGGGACCGCGCATATACCAAGAGACCCAGTACTTC.

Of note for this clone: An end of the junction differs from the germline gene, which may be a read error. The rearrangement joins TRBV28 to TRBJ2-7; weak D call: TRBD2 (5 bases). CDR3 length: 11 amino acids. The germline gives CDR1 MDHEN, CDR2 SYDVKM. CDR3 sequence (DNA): TGTGCCAGCAGTTCCCTAGAGGGCCAAGATTTC. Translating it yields CASSSLEGQDF. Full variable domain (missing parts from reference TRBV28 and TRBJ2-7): DVKVTQSSRYLVKRTGEKVFLECVQDMDHENMFWYRQDPGLGLRLIYFSYDVKMKEKGDIPEGYSVSREKKERFSLILESASTNQTSMYLCASSSLEGQDFGPGTRLTVT.

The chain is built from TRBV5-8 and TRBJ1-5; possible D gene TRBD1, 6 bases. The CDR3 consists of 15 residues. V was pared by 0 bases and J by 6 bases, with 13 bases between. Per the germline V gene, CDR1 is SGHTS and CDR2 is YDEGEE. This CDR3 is CASSLALTGSQPQHF. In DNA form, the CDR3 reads TGTGCCAGCAGCTTGGCCCTCACAGGGAGTCAGCCCCAGCATTTT. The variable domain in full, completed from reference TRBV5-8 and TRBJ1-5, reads EAGVTQSPTHLIKTRGQQATLRCSPISGHTSVYWYQQALGLGLQFLLWYDEGEERNRGNFPPRFSGRQFPNYSSELNVNALELEDSALYLCASSLALTGSQPQHFGDGTRLSIL.

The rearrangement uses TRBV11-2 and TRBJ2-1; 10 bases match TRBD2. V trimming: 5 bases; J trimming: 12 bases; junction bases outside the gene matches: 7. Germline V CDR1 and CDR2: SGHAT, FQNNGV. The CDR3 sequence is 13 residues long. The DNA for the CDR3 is TGTGCCAGCAGCCCCGGGACTAGCGAGGGGCAGTTCTTC. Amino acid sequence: CASSPGTSEGQFF.

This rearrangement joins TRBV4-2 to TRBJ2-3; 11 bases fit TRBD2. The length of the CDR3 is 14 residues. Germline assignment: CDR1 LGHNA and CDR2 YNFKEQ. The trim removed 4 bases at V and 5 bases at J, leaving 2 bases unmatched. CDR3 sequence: CASSLGTSGDTQYF. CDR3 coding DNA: TGTGCCAGCAGCCTTGGGACTAGCGGAGATACGCAGTATTTT.

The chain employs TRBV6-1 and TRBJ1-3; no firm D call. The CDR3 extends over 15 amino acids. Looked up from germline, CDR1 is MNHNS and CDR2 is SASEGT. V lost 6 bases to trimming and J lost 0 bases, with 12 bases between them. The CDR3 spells CASSRTHDSGNTIYF. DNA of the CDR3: TGTGCCAGCAGCCGAACACACGACTCTGGAAACACCATATATTTT.

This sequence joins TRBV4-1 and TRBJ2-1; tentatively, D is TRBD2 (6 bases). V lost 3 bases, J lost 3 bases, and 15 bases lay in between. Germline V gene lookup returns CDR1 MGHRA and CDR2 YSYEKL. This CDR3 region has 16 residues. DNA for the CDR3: TGCGCCAGCAGCCAGGAGGGAACAGTCCTCTACAATGAGCAGTTCTTC. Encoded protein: CASSQEGTVLYNEQFF.

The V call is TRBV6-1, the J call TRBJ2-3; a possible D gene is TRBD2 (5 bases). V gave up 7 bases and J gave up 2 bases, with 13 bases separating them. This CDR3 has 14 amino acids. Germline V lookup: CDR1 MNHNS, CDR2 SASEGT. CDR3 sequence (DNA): TGTGCCAGCAAGCTAATGGACTCCACAGATACGCAGTATTTT. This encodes CASKLMDSTDTQYF.